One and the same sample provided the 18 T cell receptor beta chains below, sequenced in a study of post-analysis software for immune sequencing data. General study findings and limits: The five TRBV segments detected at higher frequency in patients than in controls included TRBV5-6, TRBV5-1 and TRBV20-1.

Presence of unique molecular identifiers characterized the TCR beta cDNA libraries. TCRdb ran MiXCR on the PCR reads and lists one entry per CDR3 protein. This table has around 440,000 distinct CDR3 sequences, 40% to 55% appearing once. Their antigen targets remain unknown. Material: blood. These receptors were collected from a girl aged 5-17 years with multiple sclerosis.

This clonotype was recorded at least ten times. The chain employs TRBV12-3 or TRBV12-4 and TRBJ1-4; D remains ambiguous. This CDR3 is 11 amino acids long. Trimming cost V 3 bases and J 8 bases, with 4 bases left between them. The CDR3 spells CASSFSEKLFF. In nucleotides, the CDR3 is TGTGCCAGCAGTTTCTCAGAAAAACTGTTTTTT.

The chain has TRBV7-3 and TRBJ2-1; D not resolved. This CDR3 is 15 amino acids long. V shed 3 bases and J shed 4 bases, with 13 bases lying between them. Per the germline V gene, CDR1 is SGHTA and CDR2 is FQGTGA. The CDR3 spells CASSLGFWGYNEQFF. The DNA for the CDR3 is TGTGCCAGCAGCTTGGGTTTCTGGGGTTACAATGAGCAGTTCTTC.

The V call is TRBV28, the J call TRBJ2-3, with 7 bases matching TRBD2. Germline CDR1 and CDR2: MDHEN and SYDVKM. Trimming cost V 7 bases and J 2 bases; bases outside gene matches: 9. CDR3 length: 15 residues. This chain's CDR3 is CASIGGGKATDTQYF. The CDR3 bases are TGTGCCAGCATTGGGGGGGGGAAGGCCACAGATACGCAGTATTTT.

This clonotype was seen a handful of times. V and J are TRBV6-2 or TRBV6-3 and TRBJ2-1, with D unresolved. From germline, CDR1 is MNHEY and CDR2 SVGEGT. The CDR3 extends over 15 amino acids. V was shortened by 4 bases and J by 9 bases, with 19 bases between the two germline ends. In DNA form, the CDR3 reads TGTGCCAGCAGTTCCACCCGAAAGGGCTCTCTTGAGCAGTTCTTC. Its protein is CASSSTRKGSLEQFF.

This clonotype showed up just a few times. The CDR3 protein is CASSVTGKRTGEQYF. CDR3 nucleotide sequence: TGTGCCAGCAGCGTAACGGGAAAACGCACCGGGGAGCAGTACTTC. The chain carries TRBV9 and TRBJ2-7; weak D call: TRBD2 (5 bases). The CDR3 length is 15 residues. Trimming shortened V by 1 base and J by 7 bases, and 18 bases separated the two germline ends. The germline V gene has CDR1 SGDLS and CDR2 YYNGEE.

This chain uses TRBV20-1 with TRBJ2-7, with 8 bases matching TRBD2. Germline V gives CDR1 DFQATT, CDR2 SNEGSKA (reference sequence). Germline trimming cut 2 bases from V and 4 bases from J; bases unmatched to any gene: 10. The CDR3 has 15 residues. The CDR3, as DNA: TGCAGTGCTAGAATACTGTCGCGGGGGGCTTACGAGCAGTACTTC. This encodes CSARILSRGAYEQYF.

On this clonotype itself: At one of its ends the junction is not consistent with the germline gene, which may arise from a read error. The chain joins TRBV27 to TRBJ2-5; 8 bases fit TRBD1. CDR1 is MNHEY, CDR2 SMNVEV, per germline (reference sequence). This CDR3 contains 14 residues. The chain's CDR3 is CTSSSSDRGETQYF. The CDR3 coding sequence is TGTACCAGCAGTTCCTCCGACAGGGGAGAGACCCAGTACTTC.

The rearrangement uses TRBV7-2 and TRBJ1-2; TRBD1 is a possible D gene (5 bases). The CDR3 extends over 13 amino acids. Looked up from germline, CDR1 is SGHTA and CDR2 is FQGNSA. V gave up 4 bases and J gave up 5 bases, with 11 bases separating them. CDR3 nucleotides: TGTGCCAGCAGCTCGAACAGGCCGTATGGCTACACCTTC. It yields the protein CASSSNRPYGYTF.

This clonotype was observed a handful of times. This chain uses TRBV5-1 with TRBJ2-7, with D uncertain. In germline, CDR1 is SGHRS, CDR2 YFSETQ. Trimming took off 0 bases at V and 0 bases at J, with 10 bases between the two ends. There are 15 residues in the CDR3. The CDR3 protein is CASSLVGSISYEQYF. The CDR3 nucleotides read TGCGCCAGCAGCTTGGTGGGCAGCATCTCCTACGAGCAGTACTTC.

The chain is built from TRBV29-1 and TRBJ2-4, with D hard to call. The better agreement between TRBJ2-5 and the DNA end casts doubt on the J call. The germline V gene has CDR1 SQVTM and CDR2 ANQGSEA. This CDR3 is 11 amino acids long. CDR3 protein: CSAKGPETQYF. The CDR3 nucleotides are TGCAGCGCCAAAGGGCCGGAGACCCAGTACTTC.

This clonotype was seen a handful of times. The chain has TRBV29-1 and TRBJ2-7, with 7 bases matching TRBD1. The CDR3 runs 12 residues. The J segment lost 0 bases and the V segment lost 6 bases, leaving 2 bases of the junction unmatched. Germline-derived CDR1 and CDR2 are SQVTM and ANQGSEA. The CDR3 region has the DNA TGCAGCGTCGGGGACAGCTCCTACGAGCAGTACTTC. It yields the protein CSVGDSSYEQYF.

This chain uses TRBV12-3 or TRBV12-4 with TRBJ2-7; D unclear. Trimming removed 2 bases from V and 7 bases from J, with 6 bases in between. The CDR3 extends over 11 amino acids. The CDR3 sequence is CASSLREEQYF. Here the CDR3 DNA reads TGTGCCAGCAGTTTAAGAGAGGAGCAGTACTTC.

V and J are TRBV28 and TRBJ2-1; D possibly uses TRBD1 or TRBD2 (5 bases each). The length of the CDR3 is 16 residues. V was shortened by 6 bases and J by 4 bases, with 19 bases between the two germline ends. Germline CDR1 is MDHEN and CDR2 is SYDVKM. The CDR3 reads CASSPGTVAGYNEQFF. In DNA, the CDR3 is TGTGCCAGCAGCCCAGGGACCGTGGCAGGATACAATGAGCAGTTCTTC. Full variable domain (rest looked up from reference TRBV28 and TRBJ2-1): DVKVTQSSRYLVKRTGEKVFLECVQDMDHENMFWYRQDPGLGLRLIYFSYDVKMKEKGDIPEGYSVSREKKERFSLILESASTNQTSMYLCASSPGTVAGYNEQFFGPGTRLTVL.

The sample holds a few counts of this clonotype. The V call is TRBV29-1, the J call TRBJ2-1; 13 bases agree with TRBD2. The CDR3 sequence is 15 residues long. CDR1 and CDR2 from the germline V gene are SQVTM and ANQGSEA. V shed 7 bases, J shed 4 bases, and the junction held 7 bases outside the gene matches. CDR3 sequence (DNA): TGCAGCGGTTCGGGACTAGCGGGGACGTACAATGAGCAGTTCTTC. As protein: CSGSGLAGTYNEQFF.

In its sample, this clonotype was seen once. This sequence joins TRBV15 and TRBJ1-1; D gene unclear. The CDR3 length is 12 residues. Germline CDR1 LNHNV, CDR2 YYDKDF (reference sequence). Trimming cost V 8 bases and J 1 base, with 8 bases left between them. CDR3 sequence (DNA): TGTGCCACCGCAGCAGCGAACACTGAAGCTTTCTTT. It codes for CATAAANTEAFF.

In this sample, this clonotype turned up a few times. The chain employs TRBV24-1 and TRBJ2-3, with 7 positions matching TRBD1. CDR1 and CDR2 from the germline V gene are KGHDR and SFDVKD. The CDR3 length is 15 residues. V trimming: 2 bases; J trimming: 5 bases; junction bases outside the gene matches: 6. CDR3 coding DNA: TGTGCCACCAGTGATTCAGGACAGGCGGGAGATACGCAGTATTTT. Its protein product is CATSDSGQAGDTQYF.

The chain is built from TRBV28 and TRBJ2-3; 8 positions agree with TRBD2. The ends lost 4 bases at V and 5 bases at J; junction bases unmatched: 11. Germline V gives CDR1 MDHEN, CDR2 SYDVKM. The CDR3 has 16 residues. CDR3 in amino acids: CASSSYLAGRGDTQYF. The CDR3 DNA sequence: TGTGCCAGCAGTTCCTACTTAGCGGGAAGGGGAGATACGCAGTATTTT.

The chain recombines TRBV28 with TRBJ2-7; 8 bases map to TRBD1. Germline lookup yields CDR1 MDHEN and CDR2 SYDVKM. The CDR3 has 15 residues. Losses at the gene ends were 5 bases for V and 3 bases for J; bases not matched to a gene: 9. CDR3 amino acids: CASSADGTGDYEQYF. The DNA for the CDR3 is TGTGCCAGCAGTGCGGACGGGACAGGAGACTACGAGCAGTACTTC.